These 17 T cell receptor beta chains share one sample of origin, sequenced in a study of regulatory T cells in long-lasting Graves disease. CDR3-region Arm-PCR and iRepertoire HTBI primers produced the TCR beta libraries. TCRdb fed the multiplex PCR reads into MiXCR, producing one record per CDR3 protein. The sample holds approximately 350,000 distinct CDR3 sequences; about a sixth are singletons and the top ten take 20%. As for time point: newly diagnosed GD, antithyroid drugs for less than 3 months. PBMC RNA served as the TCR library source. These records were also assigned to another study, of T cells in Graves' hyperthyroidism and ophthalmopathy.

The sample consisted of peripheral blood mononuclear cells (PBMCs), taken at new diagnosis, from a patient treated with antithyroid drugs. The receptors originated from a woman younger than 30 with Graves disease.

This clonotype was seen only a few times. The chain has TRBV28 and TRBJ1-6; D ambiguous. CDR1 and CDR2 from the germline V gene are MDHEN and SYDVKM. Trimming took 7 bases from V and 8 from J, leaving 12 bases between them. CDR3 length: 13 amino acids. As DNA, the CDR3 is TGTGCCAGCAATCCCGGAGGTCATTCACCCCTCCACTTT. Translating it yields CASNPGGHSPLHF.

This clonotype has only one observation. This chain links TRBV7-9 with TRBJ1-4, with 8 bases aligning to TRBD1. V was pared by 0 bases and J by 2 bases, with 2 bases of the junction left unmatched. The V gene's germline CDR1 is SEHNR and CDR2 FQNEAQ (reference sequence). CDR3 length equals 16 residues. This CDR3 is CASSLAAGGTNEKLFF. The CDR3 nucleotides read TGTGCCAGCAGCTTAGCGGCAGGGGGCACTAATGAAAAACTGTTTTTT.

The CDR3 DNA sequence: TGCGCCAGCGGACAGGGGGTGGTAGGTCAGCCCCAGCATTTT. Protein: CASGQGVVGQPQHF. This chain joins TRBV10-2 and TRBJ1-5; 10 bases map to TRBD1. The CDR3 has 14 residues. Per the germline V gene, CDR1 is WSHSY and CDR2 is SAAADI. The trim removed 8 bases at V and 6 bases at J, leaving 7 bases unmatched.

Many counts were recorded for this clonotype. V gene TRBV2 combines with J gene TRBJ1-5; TRBD1 is a possible D gene (5 bases). CDR1 and CDR2 from the germline V gene are SNHLY and FYNNEI. Trimming shortened V by 2 bases and J by 3 bases, and 11 bases separated the two germline ends. This CDR3 has 15 residues. CDR3 DNA: TGTGCCAGCAGTGAATTTTCGACAGTCAATCAGCCCCAGCATTTT. It codes for CASSEFSTVNQPQHF.

The chain employs TRBV7-9 and TRBJ2-5; tentatively, D is TRBD1 (6 bases). Germline CDR1 and CDR2: SEHNR and FQNEAQ (reference sequence). V lost 1 base and J 0 bases, leaving 15 bases between the germline ends. The CDR3 spans 17 residues. For the CDR3, the DNA is TGTGCCAGCAGCTTAGGTGCAGGGGTAACAAACCAAGAGACCCAGTACTTC. It yields the protein CASSLGAGVTNQETQYF.

This clonotype was seen at least ten times. The chain uses TRBV6-2 or TRBV6-3 and TRBJ2-7, with TRBD2 identical over 12 bases. The germline V gene encodes CDR1 MNHEY and CDR2 SVGEGT. The length of the CDR3 is 18 residues. The V gene end was trimmed by 4 bases and the J gene end by 6 bases; junction bases not matched to a gene: 16. CDR3 in DNA: TGTGCCAGCAGTTCCCCCCAAACGACTAGCGGGAGAACGTCCGAGCAGTACTTC. This codes for CASSSPQTTSGRTSEQYF.

There are many counts of this clonotype. This chain joins TRBV28 and TRBJ2-7; TRBD1 agrees at 8 bases. V trimming: 4 bases; J trimming: 5 bases; junction bases outside the gene matches: 7. CDR3 length: 14 amino acids. Germline V gives CDR1 MDHEN, CDR2 SYDVKM. For the CDR3, the DNA is TGTGCCAGCAGTTCGGACAGGGAAATAAACGAGCAGTACTTC. Translated: CASSSDREINEQYF. Based on the CDR3 plus reference TRBV28 and TRBJ2-7, the full variable domain is DVKVTQSSRYLVKRTGEKVFLECVQDMDHENMFWYRQDPGLGLRLIYFSYDVKMKEKGDIPEGYSVSREKKERFSLILESASTNQTSMYLCASSSDREINEQYFGPGTRLTVT.

This clonotype was observed at least ten times. J is TRBJ2-3 and V is TRBV30; perhaps TRBD2 as D (6 bases). CDR1 GTSNPN and CDR2 SVGIG come from the germline V gene (reference sequence). This CDR3 comprises 14 residues. Between the trimmed V and J ends, which lost 2 bases and 4 bases, there was a span of 13 bases. The chain's CDR3 is CAWSPLGGPDTQYF. CDR3 nucleotides: TGTGCCTGGAGTCCTTTGGGAGGTCCAGATACGCAGTATTTT.

This clonotype was counted at least ten times. V and J are TRBV7-8 and TRBJ2-5; maybe TRBD2 (5 bases). The CDR3 consists of 16 residues. Germline assignment: CDR1 SGHVS and CDR2 FQNEAQ. Trimming cost V 2 bases and J 7 bases, with 20 bases left between them. CDR3 coding DNA: TGTGCCAGCAGCTTAATATCAAGCGGAGGCCCCCGGACCCAGTACTTC. Translated: CASSLISSGGPRTQYF.

This clonotype was seen at least ten times. The V gene is TRBV10-3, the J gene TRBJ2-7; a possible D gene is TRBD1 (6 bases). The CDR3 runs to 13 residues. V lost 2 bases to trimming and J lost 5 bases, with 10 bases between them. Germline V gives CDR1 ENHRY, CDR2 SYGVKD. The CDR3 nucleotides read TGTGCCATCAGTGAGAGGTCAGGGGACGAGCAGTACTTC. It translates to CAISERSGDEQYF.

This clonotype was seen repeatedly, ten times or more. V and J are TRBV3-1 and TRBJ2-2; D is unclear. With 1 base removed from V and 3 bases from J, the gap between germline ends came to 6 bases. The CDR3 has 14 amino acids. Germline CDR1 and CDR2: LGHDT and YNNKEL (reference sequence). Here the CDR3 reads CASSQGYDTGELFF. In DNA, the CDR3 is TGTGCCAGCAGCCAAGGGTACGACACCGGGGAGCTGTTTTTT.

This clonotype was seen many times. V is TRBV3-1 and J is TRBJ2-1, with D possibly being TRBD1 or TRBD2 (5 bases each). The length of the CDR3 is 16 residues. Germline V CDR1 and CDR2: LGHDT, YNNKEL (reference sequence). Trimming removed 4 bases at V and 3 bases at J, with 16 bases between. CDR3 loop: CASSPWDGVDYNEQFF. The CDR3 DNA follows: TGTGCCAGCAGCCCCTGGGACGGGGTGGACTACAATGAGCAGTTCTTC.

The genes are TRBV10-3 and TRBJ2-2; D gene ambiguous. CDR1 ENHRY and CDR2 SYGVKD come from the germline V gene. Trimming pared 3 bases from V and 4 bases from J, leaving 9 bases between. The CDR3 covers 14 residues. CDR3 in amino acids: CAISERSSTGELFF. Here the CDR3 DNA reads TGTGCCATCAGTGAACGGTCCTCCACCGGGGAGCTGTTTTTT.

This clonotype showed up many times. This sequence joins TRBV7-3 and TRBJ2-3; D unclear. The CDR3 runs 16 residues. V lost 8 bases to trimming and J lost 0 bases, with 18 bases between them. Germline V lookup: CDR1 SGHTA, CDR2 FQGTGA. The CDR3 here is CASGPTEAKSTDTQYF. CDR3 bases: TGTGCCAGCGGACCGACCGAAGCGAAAAGCACAGATACGCAGTATTTT. Variable domain in full (rest from reference TRBV7-3 and TRBJ2-3): GAGVSQTPSNKVTEKGKYVELRCDPISGHTALYWYRQSLGQGPEFLIYFQGTGAADDSGLPNDRFFAVRPEGSVSTLKIQRTERGDSAVYLCASGPTEAKSTDTQYFGPGTRLTVL.

This clonotype was recorded a few times. The chain combines TRBV14 with TRBJ2-1, with TRBD2 matching 9 bases. V dropped 4 bases and J dropped 0; count of bases not matched to a gene: 4. Germline V gene lookup returns CDR1 SGHDN and CDR2 FVKESK. This CDR3 is 16 amino acids long. CDR3 protein: CASSRLAGISYNEQFF. CDR3 coding DNA: TGTGCCAGCAGCCGCCTAGCGGGGATCTCCTACAATGAGCAGTTCTTC.

This chain links TRBV6-2 or TRBV6-3 with TRBJ2-6; TRBD1 is a possible D gene (5 bases). The CDR3 has 16 amino acids. Trimming took 6 bases from V and 0 from J, leaving 12 bases between them. Per germline, CDR1 MNHEY and CDR2 SVGEGT. CDR3: CASSPHRPSGANVLTF. CDR3 nucleotide sequence: TGTGCCAGCAGCCCTCACAGGCCCTCTGGGGCCAACGTCCTGACTTTC.

In its sample, this clonotype was seen many times. This sequence joins TRBV5-1 and TRBJ2-7; D is unresolved. V gave up 4 bases and J gave up 1 base, with 9 bases separating them. Germline V CDR1 and CDR2: SGHRS, YFSETQ. The CDR3 spans 13 residues. The CDR3 reads CASSERVSYEQYF. In nucleotides, the CDR3 is TGCGCCAGCAGCGAAAGGGTATCCTACGAGCAGTACTTC.